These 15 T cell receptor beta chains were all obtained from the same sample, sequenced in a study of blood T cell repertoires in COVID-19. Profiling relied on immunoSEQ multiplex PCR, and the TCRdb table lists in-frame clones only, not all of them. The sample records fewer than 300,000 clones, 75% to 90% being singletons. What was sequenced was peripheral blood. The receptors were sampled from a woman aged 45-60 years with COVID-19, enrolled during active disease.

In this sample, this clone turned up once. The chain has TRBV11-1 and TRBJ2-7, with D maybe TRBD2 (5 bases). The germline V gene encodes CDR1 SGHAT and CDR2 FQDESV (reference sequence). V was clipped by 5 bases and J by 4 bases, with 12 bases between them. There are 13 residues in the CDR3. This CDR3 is CASSNDLAYEQYF. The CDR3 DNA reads TGTGCCAGCAGCAACGACCTAGCTTACGAGCAGTACTTC.

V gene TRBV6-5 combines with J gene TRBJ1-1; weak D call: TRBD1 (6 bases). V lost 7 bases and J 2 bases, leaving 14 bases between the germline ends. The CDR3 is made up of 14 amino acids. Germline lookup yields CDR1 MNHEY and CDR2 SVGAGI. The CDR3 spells CASNPGHENTEAFF. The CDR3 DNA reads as TGTGCCAGCAATCCGGGACACGAAAACACTGAAGCTTTCTTT.

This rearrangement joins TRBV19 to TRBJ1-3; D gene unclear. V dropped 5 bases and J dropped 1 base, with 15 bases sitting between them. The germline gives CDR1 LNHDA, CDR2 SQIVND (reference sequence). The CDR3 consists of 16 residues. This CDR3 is CASSEDSGFSGNTIYF. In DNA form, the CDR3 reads TGTGCCAGTAGTGAGGACTCAGGATTTTCTGGAAACACCATATATTTT.

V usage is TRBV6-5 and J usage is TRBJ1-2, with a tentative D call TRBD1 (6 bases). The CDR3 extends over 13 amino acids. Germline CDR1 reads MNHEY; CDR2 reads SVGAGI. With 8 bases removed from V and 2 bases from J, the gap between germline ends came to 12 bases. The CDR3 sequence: CASRDIGNYGYTF. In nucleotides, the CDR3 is TGTGCCAGCCGGGACATCGGAAACTATGGCTACACCTTC.

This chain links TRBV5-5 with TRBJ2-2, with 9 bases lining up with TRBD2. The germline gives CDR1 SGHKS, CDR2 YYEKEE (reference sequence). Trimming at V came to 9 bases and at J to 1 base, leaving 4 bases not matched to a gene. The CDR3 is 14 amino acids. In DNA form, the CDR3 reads TGTGCCAACCGACTAGCGGTGAACACCGGGGAGCTGTTTTTT. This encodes CANRLAVNTGELFF. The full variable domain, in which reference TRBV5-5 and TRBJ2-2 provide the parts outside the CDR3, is DAGVTQSPTHLIKTRGQQVTLRCSPISGHKSVSWYQQVLGQGPQFIFQYYEKEERGRGNFPDRFSARQFPNYSSELNVNALLLGDSALYLCANRLAVNTGELFFGEGSRLTVL.

This CDR3 reads CASSSPTGGRFSAEAFF. CDR3 DNA: TGTGCCAGCAGCTCCCCGACAGGGGGCAGATTCAGCGCTGAAGCTTTCTTT. This chain joins TRBV7-9 and TRBJ1-1; the match to TRBD1 covers 10 bases. V shed 4 bases and J 6 bases; nucleotides not matched to a gene: 14. The germline V gene encodes CDR1 SEHNR and CDR2 FQNEAQ (reference sequence). This CDR3 comprises 17 residues.

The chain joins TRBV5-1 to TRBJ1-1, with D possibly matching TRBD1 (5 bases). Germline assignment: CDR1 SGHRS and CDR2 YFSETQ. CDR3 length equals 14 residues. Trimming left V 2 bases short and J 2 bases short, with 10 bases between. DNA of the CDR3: TGCGCCAGCAGCTTACAGGACACTAACACTGAAGCTTTCTTT. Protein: CASSLQDTNTEAFF.

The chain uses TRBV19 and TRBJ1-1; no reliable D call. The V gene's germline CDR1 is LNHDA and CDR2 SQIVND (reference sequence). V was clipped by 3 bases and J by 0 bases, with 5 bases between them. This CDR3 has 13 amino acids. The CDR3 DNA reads TGTGCCAGTAGTATGTCGGTGAACACTGAAGCTTTCTTT. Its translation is CASSMSVNTEAFF.

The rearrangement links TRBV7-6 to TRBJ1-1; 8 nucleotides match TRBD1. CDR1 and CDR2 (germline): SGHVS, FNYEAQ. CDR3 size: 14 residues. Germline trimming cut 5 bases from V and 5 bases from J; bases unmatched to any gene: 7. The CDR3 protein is CASSKFRGRTEAFF. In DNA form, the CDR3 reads TGTGCCAGCAGCAAGTTCAGGGGGCGGACTGAAGCTTTCTTT.

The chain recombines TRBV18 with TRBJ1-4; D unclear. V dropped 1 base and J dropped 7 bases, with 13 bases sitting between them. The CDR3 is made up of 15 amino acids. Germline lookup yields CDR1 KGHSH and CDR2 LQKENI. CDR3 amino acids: CASSPRAGDVEKLFF. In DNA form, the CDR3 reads TGTGCCAGCTCACCACGGGCAGGCGATGTTGAAAAACTGTTTTTT.

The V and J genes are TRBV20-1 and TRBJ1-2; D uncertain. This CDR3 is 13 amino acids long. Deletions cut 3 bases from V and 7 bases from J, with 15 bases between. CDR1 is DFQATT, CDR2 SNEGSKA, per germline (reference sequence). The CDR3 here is CSASGLAEGGYTF. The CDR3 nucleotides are TGCAGTGCTAGTGGACTCGCGGAGGGTGGCTACACCTTC.

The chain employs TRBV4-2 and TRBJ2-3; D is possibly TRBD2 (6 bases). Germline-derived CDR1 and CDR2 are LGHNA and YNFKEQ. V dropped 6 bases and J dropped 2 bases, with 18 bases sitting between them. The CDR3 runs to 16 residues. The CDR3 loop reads CASSGGTYEYTDTQYF. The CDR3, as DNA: TGTGCCAGCAGTGGGGGGACTTACGAGTACACAGATACGCAGTATTTT.

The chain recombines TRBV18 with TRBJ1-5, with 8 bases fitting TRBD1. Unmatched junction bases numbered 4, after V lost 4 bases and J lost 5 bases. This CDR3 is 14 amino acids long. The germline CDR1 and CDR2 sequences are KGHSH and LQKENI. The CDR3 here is CASSQGQVYQPQHF. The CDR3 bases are TGTGCCAGCTCACAGGGACAGGTGTATCAGCCCCAGCATTTT.

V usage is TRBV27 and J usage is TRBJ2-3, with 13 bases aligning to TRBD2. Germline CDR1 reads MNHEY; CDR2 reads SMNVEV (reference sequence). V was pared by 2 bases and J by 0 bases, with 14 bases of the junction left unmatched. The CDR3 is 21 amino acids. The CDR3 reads CASSLPSGLAGSATSTDTQYF. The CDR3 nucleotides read TGTGCCAGCAGTTTACCATCGGGACTAGCGGGATCTGCCACTAGCACAGATACGCAGTATTTT.

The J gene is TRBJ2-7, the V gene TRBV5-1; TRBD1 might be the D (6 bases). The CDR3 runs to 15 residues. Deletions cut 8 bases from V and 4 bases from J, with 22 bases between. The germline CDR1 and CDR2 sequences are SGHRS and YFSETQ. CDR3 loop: CASPHFPGQFYEQYF. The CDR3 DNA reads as TGCGCCAGTCCCCATTTTCCGGGACAATTTTACGAGCAGTACTTC.